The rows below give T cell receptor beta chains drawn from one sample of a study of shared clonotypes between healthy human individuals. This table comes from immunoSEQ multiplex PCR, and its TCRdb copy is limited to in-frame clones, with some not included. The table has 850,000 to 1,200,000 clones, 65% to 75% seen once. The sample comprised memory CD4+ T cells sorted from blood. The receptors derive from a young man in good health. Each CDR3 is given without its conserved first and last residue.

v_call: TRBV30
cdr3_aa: AGGGQTNEKLF

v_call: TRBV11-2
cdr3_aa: ASSHAGNTEAF

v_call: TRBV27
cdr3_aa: ASTFYQQQGAVKNIQY

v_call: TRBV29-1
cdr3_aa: SVEQGIEGYT

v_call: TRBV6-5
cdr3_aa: ASSSPTGTKHEQY

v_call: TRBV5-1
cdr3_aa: ASSSGQGDQPQH

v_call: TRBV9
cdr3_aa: ASSPRTDSPLH

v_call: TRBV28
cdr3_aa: ASRLTGGKAKNIQY

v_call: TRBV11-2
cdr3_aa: ASSPDRGNNQPQH

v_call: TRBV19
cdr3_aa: ASADRVADTQY

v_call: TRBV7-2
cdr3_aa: ASSPGTSGRAGF

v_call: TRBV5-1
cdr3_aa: ASSSPGQGDEQY

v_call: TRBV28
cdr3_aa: ASRYRDRNTEAF

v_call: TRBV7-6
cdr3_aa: ASSHPGQRNEQY

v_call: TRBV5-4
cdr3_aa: ASSLAPGTGANYGYT

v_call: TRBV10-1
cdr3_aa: ASSERRSGSYEQY

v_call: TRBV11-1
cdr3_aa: ASQRSSQRATQY

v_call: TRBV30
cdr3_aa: AWSRNRGDIQY

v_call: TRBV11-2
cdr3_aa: ASSPRTGTGEKLF

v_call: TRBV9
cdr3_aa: ASSVADRGQHEQY

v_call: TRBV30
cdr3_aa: AWSRTGSSGNTIY

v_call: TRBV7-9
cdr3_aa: ASSLVGQPGQY

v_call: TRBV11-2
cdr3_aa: ASSFELGSVGETQY

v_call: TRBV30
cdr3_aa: AWTWQDGYEQY

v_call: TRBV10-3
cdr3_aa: AISESRTGNLGGYT

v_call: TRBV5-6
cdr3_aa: ASSLRRKETQY

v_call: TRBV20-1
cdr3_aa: SARRVGELF

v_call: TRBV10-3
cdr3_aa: AMNGQAIDTQY

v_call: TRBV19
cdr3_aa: ASSRTGVYNSPLH

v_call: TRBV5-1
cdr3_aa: ASSLAGGPDTDTQY

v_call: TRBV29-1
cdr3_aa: SVGLAGGGGQPQH

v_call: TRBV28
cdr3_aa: ASGSTEQY

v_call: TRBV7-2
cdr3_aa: ASSLSGGPYNEQF

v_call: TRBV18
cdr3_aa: ASSPGRDGYGYT

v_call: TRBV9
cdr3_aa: ASSAGGMAGRQETQY

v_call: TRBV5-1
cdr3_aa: ASSPRTNTGELF

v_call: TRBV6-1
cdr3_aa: ASSEIGRNSGNTIY

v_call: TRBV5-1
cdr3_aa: ASSLEQGRTEAF

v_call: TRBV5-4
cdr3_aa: ASSRDRGSMMSEAF

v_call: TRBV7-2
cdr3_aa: ASSLMGGPGEKLF

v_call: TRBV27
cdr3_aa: ASSFGPYSYNEQF

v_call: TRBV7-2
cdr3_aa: ASRRDIISYEQY

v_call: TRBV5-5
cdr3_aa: ASSSRTGGETQY

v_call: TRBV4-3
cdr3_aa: ASSLHSLTSGTFYEQY

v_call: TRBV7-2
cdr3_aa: ASSLAFGQTNYGYT

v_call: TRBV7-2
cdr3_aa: ASSLTLAGYRGSEQY

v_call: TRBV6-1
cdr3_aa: ASRTGAKNIQY

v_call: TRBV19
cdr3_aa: ASIGQGEANVLT

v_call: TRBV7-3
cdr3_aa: ASSLIGGANTGELF

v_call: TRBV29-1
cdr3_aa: SVAGTSGTDYNEQF

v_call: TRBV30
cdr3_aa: AWRGGGGYNQPQH

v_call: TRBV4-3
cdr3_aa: VSSQGGAATGELF

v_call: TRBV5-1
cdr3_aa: ASSSLPQGNTGELF

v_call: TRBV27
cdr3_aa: ASSVDRGTGDTQY

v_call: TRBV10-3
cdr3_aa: AVGQLNTEAF

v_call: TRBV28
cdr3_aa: AGLSLSTTNEKLF

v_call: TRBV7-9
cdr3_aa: ASIESLAGANEQF

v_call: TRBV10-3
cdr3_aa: AISDLAGGPQEQF

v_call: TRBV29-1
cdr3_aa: SVEAPTGVDTQY

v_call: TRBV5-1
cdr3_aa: ASSLNGLYEQF